This T cell receptor beta chain is drawn from a study of shared clonotypes between healthy human individuals. The wider study: Per donor, three plates held CD4 naive cells, three held CD4 memory, two held CD8 naive and one held CD8 memory. Whole-study results and caveats: Larger estimated richness was generally seen in naive subsets than in memory subsets. The donor pool, a small one, limited the genetic and exposure-history diversity represented.

V was pared by 5 bases and J by 2 bases, with 15 bases between. CDR3 size: 15 residues. Germline V CDR1 and CDR2: MNHEY, SVGAGI. Regarding this clone: Antigen: not known.

TCRdb's copy holds only in-frame clones and misses some; the assay was immunoSEQ multiplex PCR. Of over 1.5 million clones in the sample, approximately 98% were seen once. The V call is TRBV6-5, the J call TRBJ1-1; tentatively, D is TRBD1 (6 bases). The sequence was collected from a man aged 25 to 40 in good health. The sequenced sample was naive CD4+ T cells sorted from blood. Subset defined: CD45RA+ positively selected. The CDR3 region has the DNA TGTGCCAGCAGTCCCCTACAGGGTTTAAACACTGAAGCTTTCTTT. Its translation is CASSPLQGLNTEAFF.